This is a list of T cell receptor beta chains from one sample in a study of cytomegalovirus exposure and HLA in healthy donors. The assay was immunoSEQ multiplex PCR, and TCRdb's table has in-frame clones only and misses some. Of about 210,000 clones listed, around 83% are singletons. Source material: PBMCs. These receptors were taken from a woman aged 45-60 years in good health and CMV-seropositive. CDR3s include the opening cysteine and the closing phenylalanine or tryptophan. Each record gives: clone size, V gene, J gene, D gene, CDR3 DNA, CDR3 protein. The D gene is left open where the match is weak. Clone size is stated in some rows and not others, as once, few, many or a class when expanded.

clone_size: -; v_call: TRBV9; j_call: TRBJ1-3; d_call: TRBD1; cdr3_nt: TGTGCCAGCAGCCCACGGACAGGGGAAGGAAACACCATATATTTT; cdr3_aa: CASSPRTGEGNTIYF
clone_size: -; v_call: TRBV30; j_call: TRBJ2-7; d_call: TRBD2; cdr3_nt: TGTGCCTGGAGCCTAGCGGGGGTAGCCTACGAGCAGTACTTC; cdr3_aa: CAWSLAGVAYEQYF
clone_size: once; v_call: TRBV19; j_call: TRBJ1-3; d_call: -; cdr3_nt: TGTGCCAGTCGAGAACAGGAGAGCTCTGGAAACACCATATATTTT; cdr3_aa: CASREQESSGNTIYF
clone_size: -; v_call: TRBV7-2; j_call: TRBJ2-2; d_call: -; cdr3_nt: TGTGCCAGCAGCACCTCGACAGGGAACACCGGGGAGCTGTTTTTT; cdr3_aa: CASSTSTGNTGELFF
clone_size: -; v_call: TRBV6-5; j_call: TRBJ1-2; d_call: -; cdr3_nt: TGTGCCAGCAGCCCCAGCGACGGATATGGCTACACCTTC; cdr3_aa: CASSPSDGYGYTF
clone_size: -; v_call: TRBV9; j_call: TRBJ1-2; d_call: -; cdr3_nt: TGTGCCAGCAGCTACGGGGATGGCTACACCTTC; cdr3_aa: CASSYGDGYTF
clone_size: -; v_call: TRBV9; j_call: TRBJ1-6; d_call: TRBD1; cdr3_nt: TGTGCCAGCAGCGTAGAGGCGGTACAGGGGTATTCACCCCTCCACTTT; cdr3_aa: CASSVEAVQGYSPLHF
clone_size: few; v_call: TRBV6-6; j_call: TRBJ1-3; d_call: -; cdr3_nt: TGTGCCAGCAGTTACGAAGGGGACTCTGGAAACACCATATATTTT; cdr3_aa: CASSYEGDSGNTIYF
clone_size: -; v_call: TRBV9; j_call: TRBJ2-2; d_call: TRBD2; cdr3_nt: TGTGCCAGCAGCCCTAGCGGGGGGGGAACCGGGGAGCTGTTTTTT; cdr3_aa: CASSPSGGGTGELFF
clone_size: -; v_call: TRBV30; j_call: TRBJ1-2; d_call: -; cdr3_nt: TGTGCCTGGACCCGAGCTAACTATGGCTACACCTTC; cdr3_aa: CAWTRANYGYTF
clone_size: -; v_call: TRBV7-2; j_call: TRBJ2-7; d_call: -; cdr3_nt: TGTGCCAGCAAGGGCCATCCTTCCGGGGACGAGCAGTACTTC; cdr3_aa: CASKGHPSGDEQYF
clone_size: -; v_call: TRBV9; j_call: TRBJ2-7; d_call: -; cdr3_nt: TGTGCCAGCAGCCCTGGGGTGACGGGGGAGGACGAGCAGTACTTC; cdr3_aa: CASSPGVTGEDEQYF
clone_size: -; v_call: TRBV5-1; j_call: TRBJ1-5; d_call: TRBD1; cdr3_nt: TGCGCCAGCAGACGGGACAGTAGCAATCAGCCCCAGCATTTT; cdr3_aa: CASRRDSSNQPQHF
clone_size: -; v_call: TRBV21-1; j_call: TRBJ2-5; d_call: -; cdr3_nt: TGTGCCAGCAGCAAACTACAGGGCCAAGAGACCCAGTACTTC; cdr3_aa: CASSKLQGQETQYF
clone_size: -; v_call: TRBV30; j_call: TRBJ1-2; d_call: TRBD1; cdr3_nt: TGTGCCTGGAGAAACGACAGGGGGCATGGCTACACCTTC; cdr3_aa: CAWRNDRGHGYTF
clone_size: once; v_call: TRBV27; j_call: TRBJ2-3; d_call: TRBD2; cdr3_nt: TGTGCCAGCAGCACCTATAGCGGGGGGACCACAGATACGCAGTATTTT; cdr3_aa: CASSTYSGGTTDTQYF
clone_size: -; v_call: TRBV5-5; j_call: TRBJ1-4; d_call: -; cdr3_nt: TGTGCCAGCAGCTGGGAGGGAGCTGAAAAACTGTTTTTT; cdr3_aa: CASSWEGAEKLFF
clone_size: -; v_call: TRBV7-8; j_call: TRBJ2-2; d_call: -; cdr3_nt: TGTGCCAGCAGCTTATCGAACCAGGACACCGGGGAGCTGTTTTTT; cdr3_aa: CASSLSNQDTGELFF
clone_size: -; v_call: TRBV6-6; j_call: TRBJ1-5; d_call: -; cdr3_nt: TGTGCCAGCAGTTACTCGTTTACAGTCAATCAGCCCCAGCATTTT; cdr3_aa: CASSYSFTVNQPQHF
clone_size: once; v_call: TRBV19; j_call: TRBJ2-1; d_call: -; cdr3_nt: TGTGCCAGTAGCCATCCCCTTCGGGAGCAGTTCTTC; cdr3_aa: CASSHPLREQFF
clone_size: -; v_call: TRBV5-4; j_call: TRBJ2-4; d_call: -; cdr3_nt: TGTGCCAGCAGCGAGGCCCTTAGGGGGAACATTCAGTACTTC; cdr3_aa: CASSEALRGNIQYF
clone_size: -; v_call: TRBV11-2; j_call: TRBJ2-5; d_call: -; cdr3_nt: TGTGCCAGCAGCTTGGGAAGGGGAGAGACCCAGTACTTC; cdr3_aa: CASSLGRGETQYF
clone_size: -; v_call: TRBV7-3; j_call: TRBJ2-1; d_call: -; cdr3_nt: TGTGCCAGCAGCTTAGCGGTCAGCTCCTACAATGAGCAGTTCTTC; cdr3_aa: CASSLAVSSYNEQFF
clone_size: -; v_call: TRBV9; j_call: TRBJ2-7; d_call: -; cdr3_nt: TGTGCCAGCAGCGCCCCCCCGGGTTACGAGCAGTACTTC; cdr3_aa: CASSAPPGYEQYF
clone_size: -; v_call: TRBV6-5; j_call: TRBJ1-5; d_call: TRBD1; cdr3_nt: TGTGCCAGCAGTTACTCTAGGGACAGGAATCAGCCCCAGCATTTT; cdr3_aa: CASSYSRDRNQPQHF
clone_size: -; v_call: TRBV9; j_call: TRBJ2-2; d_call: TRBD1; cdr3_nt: TGTGCCAGCAGCCTCCGGACAGGGGGCGGAGGGGAGCTGTTTTTT; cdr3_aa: CASSLRTGGGGELFF
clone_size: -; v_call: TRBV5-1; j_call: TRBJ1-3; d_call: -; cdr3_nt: TGCGCCAGCAGCTTGGTGACGGGAGCCTCTGGAAACACCATATATTTT; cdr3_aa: CASSLVTGASGNTIYF
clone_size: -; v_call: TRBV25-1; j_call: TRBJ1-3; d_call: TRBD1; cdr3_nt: TGTGCCAGCAGATCGGACAGGGGAGAATCTGGAAACACCATATATTTT; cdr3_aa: CASRSDRGESGNTIYF
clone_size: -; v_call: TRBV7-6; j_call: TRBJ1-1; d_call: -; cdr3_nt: TGTGCCAGCAGCCCTACAGGCGGCACTGAAGCTTTCTTT; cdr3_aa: CASSPTGGTEAFF
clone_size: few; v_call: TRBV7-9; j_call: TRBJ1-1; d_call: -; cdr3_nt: TGTGCCAGCAGGGTGCAGGGGTACACTGAAGCTTTCTTT; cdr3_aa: CASRVQGYTEAFF
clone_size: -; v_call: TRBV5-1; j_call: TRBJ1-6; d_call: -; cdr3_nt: TGCGCCAGCAATTTTGGACCCACCGGGGGTTCACCCCTCCACTTT; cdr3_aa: CASNFGPTGGSPLHF
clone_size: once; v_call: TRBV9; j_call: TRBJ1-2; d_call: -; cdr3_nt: TGTGCCAGCAGCGTATCAGCGGGGGACCAAACCTATGGCTACACCTTC; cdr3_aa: CASSVSAGDQTYGYTF
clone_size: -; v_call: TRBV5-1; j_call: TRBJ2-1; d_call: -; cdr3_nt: TGCGCCAGCAGCACAGGGATAAGTACGAATGAGCAGTTCTTC; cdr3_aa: CASSTGISTNEQFF
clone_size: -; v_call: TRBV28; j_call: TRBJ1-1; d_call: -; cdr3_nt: TGTGCCAGCAGTTTTCCCCCGACGGGAGGGATTCCAATTCCCGAAGCTTTCTTT; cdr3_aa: CASSFPPTGGIPIPEAFF
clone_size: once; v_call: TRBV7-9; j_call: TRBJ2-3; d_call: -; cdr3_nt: TGTGCCAGCAGCTTCAATCAGGTTAGCACAGATACGCAGTATTTT; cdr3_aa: CASSFNQVSTDTQYF
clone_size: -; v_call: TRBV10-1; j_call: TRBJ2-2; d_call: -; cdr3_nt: TGCGCCAGCCCTCGTACGACTTACACCGGGGAGCTGTTTTTT; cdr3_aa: CASPRTTYTGELFF
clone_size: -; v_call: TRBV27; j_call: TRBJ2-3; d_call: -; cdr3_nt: TGTGCCAGCAGCTTCTCAGGGTCCCCAGATACGCAGTATTTT; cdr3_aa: CASSFSGSPDTQYF
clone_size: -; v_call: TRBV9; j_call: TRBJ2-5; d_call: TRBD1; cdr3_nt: TGTGCCAGCAGCAAAACCGGACAGGGGAGGGAGACCCAGTACTTC; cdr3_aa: CASSKTGQGRETQYF